This TCR beta chain is from a study of blood T cell repertoires in COVID-19. Study at large: Sample material is recorded as cDNA or gDNA derived from T cells, B-cell-depleted T cells, or PBMCs.

The CDR3 is 16 amino acids. Original processing notes: Reference gene primer amplification gave nucleated cell count estimates. TCRdb's table, derived via immunoSEQ multiplex PCR, lists solely in-frame clones and lacks some. The DNA was the basis for D and trimming; V, J and clone size are from that table. The repertoire consists of about 120,000 clones, with about 86% occurring once and the leading ten covering 5.5% to 6%. This TCR came from a man at least 80 years old with active or convalescent COVID-19. This chain connects TRBV12-2 to TRBJ1-2; the table assigns TRBD1, which was not confirmed against the DNA. TRBV12-2 is listed as a pseudogene. Sequences were obtained from peripheral blood. CDR3 amino acids: CASRSPPYSYVYGYTF. DNA for the CDR3: TGTGCAAGTCGCTCCCCCCCGTACAGCTACGTCTATGGCTACACCTTC.